These 26 T cell receptor beta chains share one sample of origin, sequenced in a study of glioma-infiltrating T cells after dendritic cell vaccination. TCRdb's copy holds only in-frame clones and misses some; the assay was immunoSEQ multiplex PCR. The repertoire includes about 92,000 clones, 86% of them detected once, and 15% to 18% sits in the top ten. The source was blood, collected before dendritic cell vaccination. The receptors were gathered from a human donor with glioblastoma.

The table lists this clone with a count of one. J is TRBJ1-5 and V is TRBV30; tentative D call: TRBD1 (6 bases). The CDR3 has 16 amino acids. From germline, CDR1 is GTSNPN and CDR2 SVGIG (reference sequence). The V and J ends lost 1 base and 3 bases respectively, with 16 bases between them. CDR3 sequence reads: CAWSGGQGSLNQPQHF. CDR3 nucleotide sequence: TGTGCCTGGAGTGGGGGGCAGGGGAGCCTCAATCAGCCCCAGCATTTT.

The rearrangement joins TRBV19 to TRBJ1-1, with a tentative D call TRBD1 (5 bases). The CDR3 extends over 13 amino acids. CDR1 and CDR2 from the germline V gene are LNHDA and SQIVND (reference sequence). V lost 2 bases and J 7 bases, leaving 11 bases between the germline ends. The CDR3 DNA follows: TGTGCCAGTAGTATACTAGAGACAGATGAAGCTTTCTTT. This encodes CASSILETDEAFF.

J is TRBJ2-7 and V is TRBV7-2; 9 bases align to TRBD2. The CDR3 length is 14 residues. In germline, CDR1 is SGHTA, CDR2 FQGNSA. Trimming at V came to 7 bases and at J to 3 bases, leaving 7 bases not matched to a gene. The CDR3 bases are TGTGCCAGCAACCCCAGCGGGGGGCACTACGAGCAGTACTTC. This codes for CASNPSGGHYEQYF.

The chain carries TRBV7-7 and TRBJ2-7; maybe TRBD2 (5 bases). V was cut by 2 bases and J by 0 bases, with 11 bases left in between. Germline V CDR1 and CDR2: SSHAT, FNYEAQ (reference sequence). CDR3 size: 15 residues. In DNA, the CDR3 is TGTGCCAGCAGCTTAATGACTGGGAGCTCCTACGAGCAGTACTTC. This encodes CASSLMTGSSYEQYF.

The rearrangement links TRBV12-5 to TRBJ2-5; D is unresolved. This CDR3 comprises 12 residues. Germline-derived CDR1 and CDR2 are LGHNT and FRNRAP. Trimming removed 4 bases at V and 0 bases at J, with 3 bases between. CDR3 in amino acids: CASGSNQETQYF. CDR3 sequence (DNA): TGTGCTAGTGGTTCTAACCAAGAGACCCAGTACTTC.

The V and J genes are TRBV19 and TRBJ1-5; D possibly corresponds to TRBD1 (6 bases). V was shortened by 3 bases and J by 0 bases, with 12 bases between the two germline ends. The CDR3 is made up of 16 amino acids. Germline-derived CDR1 and CDR2 are LNHDA and SQIVND (reference sequence). The CDR3 DNA sequence: TGTGCCAGTAGTATGGGATGGACAGCTAGCAATCAGCCCCAGCATTTT. Translation: CASSMGWTASNQPQHF. Full variable domain (remainder filled in from reference TRBV19 and TRBJ1-5): DGGITQSPKYLFRKEGQNVTLSCEQNLNHDAMYWYRQDPGQGLRLIYYSQIVNDFQKGDIAEGYSVSREKKESFPLTVTSAQKNPTAFYLCASSMGWTASNQPQHFGDGTRLSIL.

J is TRBJ1-3 and V is TRBV2; no definite D call. The CDR3 runs to 14 residues. Trimming took off 5 bases at V and 2 bases at J, with 10 bases between the two ends. Per the germline V gene, CDR1 is SNHLY and CDR2 is FYNNEI. The CDR3 is CASSPGKTGNTIYF. The CDR3 nucleotides read TGTGCCAGCAGTCCGGGAAAAACTGGAAACACCATATATTTT.

The J gene is TRBJ2-4, the V gene TRBV6-4; D gene unclear. This CDR3 has 16 amino acids. Looked up from germline, CDR1 is MRHNA and CDR2 is SNTAGT. The V end lost 11 bases, the J end lost 0 bases, and 20 bases lay between the germline ends. The CDR3 loop is CAGPRAQALAKNIQYF. The CDR3 DNA reads as TGTGCCGGCCCGAGAGCCCAAGCGCTAGCCAAAAACATTCAGTACTTC.

This clone was seen once. The chain recombines TRBV27 with TRBJ1-6; 8 nucleotides align to TRBD1. Trimming cost V 8 bases and J 9 bases; bases outside gene matches: 9. The length of the CDR3 is 14 residues. Germline CDR1 and CDR2: MNHEY and SMNVEV (reference sequence). This CDR3 reads CASQTARGLSPLHF. The CDR3 coding sequence is TGTGCCAGCCAGACGGCCAGGGGGCTTTCACCCCTCCACTTT.

CDR3 DNA sequence: TGTGCCAGCAGCTTAGCAGGGCGACATAGCAATCAGCCCCAGCATTTT. As protein: CASSLAGRHSNQPQHF. The J gene is TRBJ1-5, the V gene TRBV11-3; perhaps TRBD1 as D (5 bases). Germline-derived CDR1 and CDR2 are SGHNT and YENEEA. This CDR3 has 16 amino acids. V was pared by 1 base and J by 0 bases, with 10 bases between. Drawing the rest from reference TRBV11-3 and TRBJ1-5, the complete variable domain is EAGVVQSPRYKIIEKKQPVAFWCNPISGHNTLYWYLQNLGQGPELLIRYENEEAVDDSQLPKDRFSAERLKGVDSTLKIQPAELGDSAVYLCASSLAGRHSNQPQHFGDGTRLSIL.

The genes are TRBV6-7 and TRBJ2-2, with 9 bases that match TRBD2. TRBV6-7 is given ORF status, its function remaining uncertain. This CDR3 is built from 15 residues. V lost 6 bases and J lost 6; bases outside the gene matches: 8. The CDR3 sequence: CASSLAGNGPGELFF. In DNA form, the CDR3 reads TGTGCCAGCAGCCTAGCGGGAAACGGACCCGGGGAGCTGTTTTTT.

The chain carries TRBV18 and TRBJ1-2, with TRBD1 identical over 9 bases. Germline CDR1 KGHSH, CDR2 LQKENI. With 2 bases clipped from V and 8 bases from J, the junction kept 6 bases outside the gene matches. The CDR3 contains 14 residues. DNA for the CDR3: TGTGCCAGCTCACCAACAGGGGACAGGGCCGGCTACACCTTC. It encodes CASSPTGDRAGYTF.

The chain carries TRBV14 and TRBJ2-3, with a possible D match to TRBD2 (5 bases). Per the germline V gene, CDR1 is SGHDN and CDR2 is FVKESK. This CDR3 is built from 15 residues. Trimming stripped 7 bases from V and 3 bases from J, with 17 bases between. The CDR3 reads CASTETNRKTDTQYF. The CDR3 nucleotides are TGTGCCAGCACCGAGACTAACCGGAAAACAGATACGCAGTATTTT. Together with reference TRBV14 and TRBJ2-3, the CDR3 gives the full variable domain: EAGVTQFPSHSVIEKGQTVTLRCDPISGHDNLYWYRRVMGKEIKFLLHFVKESKQDESGMPNNRFLAERTGGTYSTLKVQPAELEDSGVYFCASTETNRKTDTQYFGPGTRLTVL.

The gene calls are TRBV19 and TRBJ2-7, with 12 bases aligning to TRBD2. Trimming at V came to 4 bases and at J to 7 bases, leaving 8 bases not matched to a gene. The CDR3 is 15 amino acids. Per the germline V gene, CDR1 is LNHDA and CDR2 is SQIVND (reference sequence). The CDR3 DNA reads as TGTGCCAGTAGTACGATGACTAGCGGGGGCACTGAGCAGTACTTC. Its protein product is CASSTMTSGGTEQYF.

About this clone: Additional DNA sequences in this sample encode the identical CDR3. CDR3 protein: CASSRDRNQETQYF. DNA of the CDR3: TGTGCCAGTTCCCGGGACAGGAACCAAGAGACCCAGTACTTC. The V gene is TRBV2, the J gene TRBJ2-5; 8 bases match TRBD1. The CDR3 runs to 14 residues. CDR1 and CDR2 from the germline V gene are SNHLY and FYNNEI. The V and J ends lost 9 bases and 0 bases, in that order; junction bases with no gene match: 6.

The genes are TRBV19 and TRBJ1-4; 8 bases match TRBD1. Per the germline V gene, CDR1 is LNHDA and CDR2 is SQIVND (reference sequence). Trimming took 6 bases from V and 8 from J; bases not matched to a gene: 5. This CDR3 is built from 13 residues. The CDR3 DNA reads as TGTGCCAGTAGGAAAAGGACAGGGGAAAAACTGTTTTTT. It is translated as CASRKRTGEKLFF. The variable domain in full, with the rest retrieved from reference TRBV19 and TRBJ1-4, is DGGITQSPKYLFRKEGQNVTLSCEQNLNHDAMYWYRQDPGQGLRLIYYSQIVNDFQKGDIAEGYSVSREKKESFPLTVTSAQKNPTAFYLCASRKRTGEKLFFGSGTQLSVL.

This clone was counted a few times. The chain uses TRBV10-3 and TRBJ2-7, with 11 bases matching TRBD2. In germline, CDR1 is ENHRY, CDR2 SYGVKD. Losses at the gene ends were 10 bases for V and 1 base for J; bases not matched to a gene: 6. CDR3 length equals 14 residues. CDR3 sequence reads: CATLAGGVSYEQYF. Here the CDR3 DNA reads TGTGCCACCTTAGCGGGAGGGGTATCCTACGAGCAGTACTTC.

The J gene is TRBJ1-1, the V gene TRBV6-5; a possible D gene is TRBD1 (5 bases). Germline CDR1 MNHEY, CDR2 SVGAGI. This CDR3 is 15 amino acids long. Deletions cut 6 bases from V and 6 bases from J, with 20 bases between. CDR3 DNA: TGTGCCAGCAGCTACCAATCTGGGCAGGGCGCTGAAGCTTTCTTT. Translating gives CASSYQSGQGAEAFF.

The chain links TRBV30 to TRBJ1-5; D is ambiguous. CDR3 size: 14 residues. Germline CDR1 and CDR2: GTSNPN and SVGIG (reference sequence). Trimming stripped 2 bases from V and 4 bases from J, with 12 bases between. The CDR3 here is CAWSTGKGNQPQHF. The CDR3 DNA sequence: TGTGCCTGGAGTACGGGGAAAGGTAATCAGCCCCAGCATTTT.

The V gene is TRBV18, the J gene TRBJ1-5, with 10 nucleotides matching TRBD1. There are 14 residues in the CDR3. Germline CDR1 reads KGHSH; CDR2 reads LQKENI. Trimming at V came to 5 bases and at J to 6 bases, leaving 4 bases not matched to a gene. The CDR3 bases are TGTGCCAGCTCAACGGGACAGGGGAGTCAGCCCCAGCATTTT. This codes for CASSTGQGSQPQHF.

For this clone: Other nucleotide sequences in the sample specify the same CDR3. DNA of the CDR3: TGTGCCATAGGGACAGGGAATTCACCCCTCCACTTT. It yields the protein CAIGTGNSPLHF. The rearrangement uses TRBV19 and TRBJ1-6; the match to TRBD1 covers 9 bases. There are 12 residues in the CDR3. CDR1 is LNHDA, CDR2 SQIVND, per germline (reference sequence). After removal of 10 bases from V and 7 bases from J, the junction contained 2 bases not matched to a gene.

This sequence joins TRBV29-1 and TRBJ1-1; D perhaps matches TRBD1 (5 bases). The germline CDR1 and CDR2 sequences are SQVTM and ANQGSEA. The CDR3 is 18 amino acids. V was trimmed by 0 bases and J by 2 bases, leaving 22 bases between them. Here the CDR3 DNA reads TGCAGCGTTGAAGATCTTCCTGGGGGGGGGTCGCGAAACACTGAAGCTTTCTTT. This translates into CSVEDLPGGGSRNTEAFF.

The V call is TRBV7-2, the J call TRBJ1-1, with D unresolved. Trimming took 4 bases from V and 1 from J, leaving 10 bases between them. Germline CDR1 SGHTA, CDR2 FQGNSA. CDR3 length equals 14 residues. The CDR3 loop reads CASSSDWWNTEAFF. Written as DNA, the CDR3 is TGTGCCAGCAGCTCGGACTGGTGGAACACTGAAGCTTTCTTT.

The rearrangement joins TRBV5-1 to TRBJ1-1, with D possibly being TRBD1 (6 bases). Germline assignment: CDR1 SGHRS and CDR2 YFSETQ. The length of the CDR3 is 14 residues. Trimming stripped 4 bases from V and 1 base from J, with 11 bases between. For the CDR3, the DNA is TGCGCCAGCAGCGCAGGGACATCGAACACTGAAGCTTTCTTT. Translated, it gives CASSAGTSNTEAFF.

This chain links TRBV19 with TRBJ2-5; 11 bases match TRBD1. Per the germline V gene, CDR1 is LNHDA and CDR2 is SQIVND (reference sequence). The CDR3 length is 13 residues. V trimming: 5 bases; J trimming: 4 bases; junction bases outside the gene matches: 0. The CDR3 region is CASSGTGGETQYF. The CDR3 DNA sequence: TGTGCCAGTAGTGGGACAGGGGGAGAGACCCAGTACTTC.

V usage is TRBV27 and J usage is TRBJ1-1; TRBD1 might be the D (5 bases). Per the germline V gene, CDR1 is MNHEY and CDR2 is SMNVEV (reference sequence). CDR3 length: 15 residues. V was clipped by 1 base and J by 7 bases, with 16 bases between them. CDR3 sequence: CASSLLAGFVDEAFF. The CDR3 region has the DNA TGTGCCAGCAGTTTATTAGCAGGGTTTGTTGATGAAGCTTTCTTT.